This T cell receptor beta chain was sequenced during a study of identifying expanded T cells in peripheral blood. General study results and limits: Two-week clone count variance significantly increased as total template count grew. Differentially abundant clones: about 1.2 between replicates, just under 17 at about 13 days, 18 to 20 at four.

As for this clone: As yet, its antigen is unknown. The same CDR3 is also encoded by other DNA sequences in this sample.

The CDR3 is 18 amino acids. Trimming shortened V by 0 bases and J by 0 bases, and 15 bases separated the two germline ends. Germline V gene sequence: CDR1 SGHNT, CDR2 YENEEA. Assay: immunoSEQ multiplex PCR; the TCRdb copy retains only in-frame clones and omits some. Of 100,000 or so clones listed, about 89% were seen once; the top ten hold over 15%. No infections or other immune events were documented during collection. The chain joins TRBV11-3 to TRBJ2-1; weak D call: TRBD2 (8 bases). The sequence was collected from a person between 18 and 75 years old in good health. The specimen was blood. In DNA form, the CDR3 reads TGTGCCAGCAGCTTAGATCAGGGGGGGACTAGCTCCTACAATGAGCAGTTCTTC. Translation: CASSLDQGGTSSYNEQFF.